The 27 T cell receptor beta chains listed next were all sequenced from one sample in a study of blood T cell repertoires in COVID-19. Profiled with immunoSEQ multiplex PCR; TCRdb holds only in-frame clones, not every one. The sample shows around 300,000 clones, under 90% of them seen only once. Sequenced sample: PBMCs or T cells enriched from blood (not recorded which). The receptors originated from a woman in her 30s who had recovered from COVID-19.

The V gene is TRBV7-9, the J gene TRBJ2-7, with D possibly being TRBD2 (6 bases). With 1 base removed from V and 2 bases from J, the gap between germline ends came to 15 bases. The CDR3 runs to 16 residues. Looked up from germline, CDR1 is SEHNR and CDR2 is FQNEAQ (reference sequence). CDR3 DNA sequence: TGTGCCAGCAGCTTAGGGTGGCGGGGAGAAACCTACGAGCAGTACTTC. This encodes CASSLGWRGETYEQYF.

The V and J genes are TRBV5-1 and TRBJ1-1; TRBD1 aligns across 9 bases. The CDR3 totals 16 residues. V gave up 0 bases and J gave up 6 bases; unmatched junction bases: 9. Per germline, CDR1 SGHRS and CDR2 YFSETQ. The chain's CDR3 is CASSLELGTGFSEAFF. As DNA, the CDR3 is TGCGCCAGCAGCTTGGAGCTCGGGACAGGGTTCTCTGAAGCTTTCTTT.

The rearrangement links TRBV7-2 to TRBJ2-2; D not certain. Germline V gene sequence: CDR1 SGHTA, CDR2 FQGNSA. The CDR3 is 14 amino acids. V was cut by 5 bases and J by 7 bases, with 14 bases left in between. CDR3 sequence reads: CASSLALTNGELFF. The CDR3 bases are TGTGCCAGCAGCCTGGCCCTAACTAACGGGGAGCTGTTTTTT.

The chain links TRBV7-3 to TRBJ2-7; 7 bases line up with TRBD2. Germline CDR1 and CDR2: SGHTA and FQGTGA. V shed 5 bases, J shed 3 bases, and the junction held 10 bases outside the gene matches. The CDR3 sequence is 15 residues long. The CDR3 DNA sequence: TGTGCCAGCAGCCCCGGGGGAGGGCAGATCTACGAGCAGTACTTC. It translates to CASSPGGGQIYEQYF.

The chain is built from TRBV19 and TRBJ2-7; D might be TRBD1 (5 bases). CDR1 and CDR2 (germline): LNHDA, SQIVND (reference sequence). The CDR3 has 13 residues. Trimming removed 5 bases at V and 3 bases at J, with 11 bases between. The CDR3 DNA sequence: TGTGCCAGTAGTCAGGGTAGGGACTACGAGCAGTACTTC. Translating gives CASSQGRDYEQYF.

The rearrangement links TRBV9 to TRBJ2-7; D unclear. Germline V gene sequence: CDR1 SGDLS, CDR2 YYNGEE. Deletions cut 4 bases from V and 2 bases from J, with 16 bases between. The CDR3 loop spans 15 amino acids. CDR3: CASSTRPTSTYEQYF. CDR3 DNA sequence: TGTGCCAGCAGCACCCGACCGACATCTACCTACGAGCAGTACTTC. Variable domain in full (rest from reference TRBV9 and TRBJ2-7): DSGVTQTPKHLITATGQRVTLRCSPRSGDLSVYWYQQSLDQGLQFLIQYYNGEERAKGNILERFSAQQFPDLHSELNLSSLELGDSALYFCASSTRPTSTYEQYFGPGTRLTVT.

The V call is TRBV20-1, the J call TRBJ2-5; D is unresolved. The germline V gene has CDR1 DFQATT and CDR2 SNEGSKA (reference sequence). V was pared by 5 bases and J by 8 bases, with 12 bases between. The CDR3 has 11 amino acids. CDR3 sequence: CSAPLSETQYF. In DNA, the CDR3 is TGCAGTGCTCCCCTGAGTGAAACCCAGTACTTC.

The chain links TRBV29-1 to TRBJ1-2, with a weak D call TRBD1 (5 bases). This CDR3 comprises 11 residues. In germline, CDR1 is SQVTM, CDR2 ANQGSEA. Trimming removed 8 bases from V and 4 bases from J, with 11 bases in between. CDR3 residues: CSLRAAYGYTF. The CDR3 coding sequence is TGCAGCCTCAGGGCTGCCTATGGCTACACCTTC.

This chain uses TRBV3-1 (or the pseudogene TRBV3-2) with TRBJ2-7; D might be TRBD2 (6 bases). The V gene's germline CDR1 is LGHDT and CDR2 YNNKEL (reference sequence). V was trimmed by 3 bases and J by 2 bases, leaving 11 bases between them. This CDR3 is 14 amino acids long. The CDR3 is CASSHHGSAYEQYF. The DNA for the CDR3 is TGTGCCAGCAGCCACCACGGGAGCGCCTACGAGCAGTACTTC.

The chain couples TRBV7-6 to TRBJ1-6; 7 bases align to TRBD1. CDR3 length equals 14 residues. Germline CDR1 reads SGHVS; CDR2 reads FNYEAQ. V lost 4 bases and J lost 10; bases outside the gene matches: 7. In nucleotides, the CDR3 is TGTGCCAGCAGCTCGGACAGGAACCTATCACCCCTCCACTTT. It codes for CASSSDRNLSPLHF.

CDR3 nucleotides: TGTGCCAGCTCACCAACTTCAGGACAGGGAGAGACCCAGTACTTC. It translates to CASSPTSGQGETQYF. The V call is TRBV18, the J call TRBJ2-5, with 8 bases identical to TRBD1. Germline CDR1 KGHSH, CDR2 LQKENI. The trim removed 2 bases at V and 4 bases at J, leaving 6 bases unmatched. The CDR3 is 15 residues long.

The V gene is TRBV10-2, the J gene TRBJ2-7; possibly TRBD1 for D (6 bases). The CDR3 extends over 16 amino acids. The V end lost 6 bases, the J end lost 0 bases, and 18 bases lay between the germline ends. Germline CDR1 is WSHSY and CDR2 is SAAADI. The CDR3 protein is CASRSIQGRGSYEQYF. The CDR3 DNA sequence: TGCGCCAGCAGGAGCATTCAAGGCAGGGGCTCCTACGAGCAGTACTTC.

This chain joins TRBV4-2 and TRBJ2-2, with D uncertain. Germline V CDR1 and CDR2: LGHNA, YNFKEQ. The CDR3 is 14 residues long. V lost 4 bases and J lost 6, with 12 bases in between. CDR3: CASSPIARSGELFF. CDR3 nucleotide sequence: TGTGCCAGCAGCCCCATAGCCAGATCCGGGGAGCTGTTTTTT.

The CDR3 loop is CASSFRGDQPQHF. For the CDR3, the DNA is TGTGCCAGCAGCTTTAGGGGCGATCAGCCCCAGCATTTT. The chain is built from TRBV7-2 and TRBJ1-5; D is possibly TRBD1 (5 bases). Trimming cost V 3 bases and J 5 bases, with 8 bases left between them. The CDR3 is made up of 13 amino acids. Per germline, CDR1 SGHTA and CDR2 FQGNSA.

The chain couples TRBV7-9 to TRBJ1-1; D is perhaps TRBD1 (6 bases). Trimming took 6 bases from V and 0 from J, leaving 11 bases between them. CDR3 size: 14 residues. Germline V gene data show CDR1 as SEHNR and CDR2 as FQNEAQ (reference sequence). This CDR3 reads CASRMGHLNTEAFF. In nucleotides, the CDR3 is TGTGCCAGCAGGATGGGACACCTGAACACTGAAGCTTTCTTT.

The chain joins TRBV18 to TRBJ1-2; TRBD1 matches 8 bases. CDR1 is KGHSH and CDR2 is LQKENI in the germline V gene. This CDR3 spans 16 amino acids. Unmatched junction bases numbered 12, after V lost 3 bases and J lost 6 bases. The CDR3 nucleotides are TGTGCCAGCTCACCTTACGAGCCGGGACAGGACGATGGCTACACCTTC. Residues: CASSPYEPGQDDGYTF.

The chain has TRBV5-1 and TRBJ2-7, with D perhaps TRBD1 (6 bases). V was shortened by 4 bases and J by 2 bases, with 19 bases between the two germline ends. This CDR3 spans 16 amino acids. In germline, CDR1 is SGHRS, CDR2 YFSETQ. In DNA form, the CDR3 reads TGCGCCAGCAGCCTGGCTTCCGGGACACCAACCTACGAGCAGTACTTC. This translates into CASSLASGTPTYEQYF.

The rearrangement links TRBV24-1 to TRBJ2-1, with TRBD2 identical over 9 bases. V shed 3 bases and J 2 bases; nucleotides not matched to a gene: 1. This CDR3 is 15 amino acids long. Germline V gene data show CDR1 as KGHDR and CDR2 as SFDVKD. This chain's CDR3 is CATSDGGRAYNEQFF. The CDR3 nucleotides read TGTGCCACCAGTGATGGCGGGAGGGCCTACAATGAGCAGTTCTTC.

The chain uses TRBV10-3 and TRBJ1-5; D may be TRBD1 (5 bases). The CDR3 totals 15 residues. Germline loops: CDR1 ENHRY, CDR2 SYGVKD. V was clipped by 0 bases and J by 4 bases, with 10 bases between them. Written as DNA, the CDR3 is TGTGCCATCAGTGAGTCGACAGTGTTAAATCAGCCCCAGCATTTT. The encoded protein is CAISESTVLNQPQHF.

The chain uses TRBV12-3 or TRBV12-4 and TRBJ1-1; tentative D call: TRBD1 (5 bases). The CDR3 length is 13 residues. V was clipped by 6 bases and J by 3 bases, with 11 bases between them. The chain's CDR3 is CASSPGGYTEAFF. CDR3 DNA: TGTGCCAGCAGCCCCGGGGGGTACACTGAAGCTTTCTTT.

This clone has only one observation. This chain links TRBV9 with TRBJ2-3, with a weak D call TRBD2 (7 bases). Deletions cut 10 bases from V and 5 bases from J, with 20 bases between. CDR1 is SGDLS, CDR2 YYNGEE, per germline. CDR3 length equals 14 residues. The CDR3 coding sequence is TGTGCCGGCGGGGGCGGGGAGGTTGGAGATACGCAGTATTTT. Its protein product is CAGGGGEVGDTQYF. Full variable domain (remainder filled in from reference TRBV9 and TRBJ2-3): DSGVTQTPKHLITATGQRVTLRCSPRSGDLSVYWYQQSLDQGLQFLIQYYNGEERAKGNILERFSAQQFPDLHSELNLSSLELGDSALYFCAGGGGEVGDTQYFGPGTRLTVL.

The rearrangement uses TRBV30 and TRBJ2-7; D is perhaps TRBD2 (6 bases). V lost 0 bases and J 0 bases, leaving 18 bases between the germline ends. CDR1 GTSNPN and CDR2 SVGIG come from the germline V gene (reference sequence). This CDR3 comprises 17 residues. CDR3 residues: CAWSVSRLGGISYEQYF. The CDR3 nucleotides are TGTGCCTGGAGTGTATCCCGCCTTGGCGGGATCTCCTACGAGCAGTACTTC.

The chain joins TRBV5-8 to TRBJ2-7; D may be TRBD1 (6 bases). Germline CDR1 reads SGHTS; CDR2 reads YDEGEE. Trimming removed 0 bases from V and 3 bases from J, with 16 bases in between. The CDR3 is made up of 16 amino acids. The CDR3 region is CASSLAGGRGGYEQYF. The CDR3 DNA sequence: TGTGCCAGCAGCTTGGCCGGTGGCAGGGGTGGCTACGAGCAGTACTTC.

For the CDR3, the DNA is TGCAGCGTTGAGGAGAGCGCCGGGGCCAACGTCCTGACTTTC. As protein: CSVEESAGANVLTF. V is TRBV29-1 and J is TRBJ2-6; D gene uncertain. V lost 3 bases and J 4 bases, leaving 10 bases between the germline ends. This CDR3 spans 14 amino acids. Germline V gene lookup returns CDR1 SQVTM and CDR2 ANQGSEA.

The rearrangement links TRBV7-9 to TRBJ1-2; 7 bases map to TRBD1. After removal of 5 bases from V and 4 bases from J, the junction contained 13 bases not matched to a gene. Looked up from germline, CDR1 is SEHNR and CDR2 is FQNEAQ (reference sequence). The CDR3 runs 16 residues. The CDR3 loop reads CASSRQKDGTAYGYTF. CDR3 DNA: TGTGCCAGCAGCCGACAGAAAGACGGGACAGCCTATGGCTACACCTTC.

The chain recombines TRBV27 with TRBJ2-3; 8 bases are a match to TRBD1. The CDR3 length is 14 residues. J was trimmed by 1 base and V by 7 bases; bases with no gene match: 4. Germline CDR1 and CDR2: MNHEY and SMNVEV (reference sequence). CDR3 residues: CASIGQGRTDTQYF. CDR3 nucleotide sequence: TGTGCCAGCATTGGACAGGGCCGCACAGATACGCAGTATTTT.

The rearrangement links TRBV28 to TRBJ2-5; D unresolved. Per germline, CDR1 MDHEN and CDR2 SYDVKM. The CDR3 consists of 14 residues. Between the trimmed V and J ends, which lost 4 bases and 2 bases, there was a span of 11 bases. For the CDR3, the DNA is TGTGCCAGCAGTTCCCCCCCCCAACAAGAGACCCAGTACTTC. This sequence encodes CASSSPPQQETQYF.